There are a few counts of the clone carrying this T cell receptor (beta chain). Its cognate antigen is unknown. V gave up 0 bases and J gave up 0 bases, with 6 bases separating them. CDR3 length equals 14 residues. CDR1 and CDR2 from the germline V gene are SGDLS and YYNGEE. As CD8+CD4-CCR7+CD45RA+ cells, naive CD8 T cells were sorted. The record originates from a study of molecular identifiers for immune sequencing clone quantification. Regarding the study as a whole: Beyond 20 RNA copies, clones held over 98% of effector molecules, compared with under 1% in naive cells. Identical TCR molecules that share a barcode could lead to an underestimation of highly expanded clone sizes. The study reportedly detected spiked Jurkat TCR RNA from one cell among 990,000 or so naive cells.

TCRdb reanalysed the PCR reads using MiXCR and keeps one entry per CDR3 protein. Among around 320,000 distinct CDR3 sequences listed, 24% were seen once. Specimen: naive CD8+ T cells from blood, with Jurkat cell RNA spiked in. Documented subset: FACS-sorted CD8+CD4-CCR7+CD45RA+ naive T cells. The receptor's source is a human donor in good health. Some libraries in this study had Jurkat cell RNA spiked in. V usage is TRBV9 and J usage is TRBJ1-1; D unresolved. The CDR3 spells CASSVGQMNTEAFF. The CDR3 DNA follows: TGTGCCAGCAGCGTAGGGCAGATGAACACTGAAGCTTTCTTT.